In its sample, the clone carrying this TCR beta chain was seen a few times. The antigen is not known. The record originates from a study of CD8 T cells in ankylosing spondylitis. Study-wide results and limits: Typical of ankylosing spondylitis blood, it appeared, was a TCR beta motif of roughly eight highly homologous variants. Clones linked with disease were CD8+ and fairly uncommon in the peripheral blood. Reports say disease-linked clones showed up significantly more in matched ankylosing spondylitis synovial fluid.

CDR1 is SGHVS, CDR2 FNYEAQ, per germline. This CDR3 spans 14 amino acids. Between the trimmed V and J ends, which lost 5 bases and 3 bases, there was a span of 14 bases. 5'-RACE, quantitative and with molecular barcodes, yielded the TCR beta libraries. One entry per CDR3 protein results from TCRdb running MiXCR on the 5' RACE reads. Of a few hundred thousand distinct CDR3 sequences detected, 5.5% to 7.5% appear once; the ten largest clones hold 14%. The chain employs TRBV7-6 and TRBJ2-7; the D call may be TRBD1 or TRBD2 (5 bases each). The specimen sequenced was blood, either unsorted or a sorted T cell fraction (not recorded which). The TCR comes from a male donor with ankylosing spondylitis. CDR3 sequence (DNA): TGTGCCAGCAGCGGACTGGGGCCCGTCTACGAGCAGTACTTC. It is translated as CASSGLGPVYEQYF.